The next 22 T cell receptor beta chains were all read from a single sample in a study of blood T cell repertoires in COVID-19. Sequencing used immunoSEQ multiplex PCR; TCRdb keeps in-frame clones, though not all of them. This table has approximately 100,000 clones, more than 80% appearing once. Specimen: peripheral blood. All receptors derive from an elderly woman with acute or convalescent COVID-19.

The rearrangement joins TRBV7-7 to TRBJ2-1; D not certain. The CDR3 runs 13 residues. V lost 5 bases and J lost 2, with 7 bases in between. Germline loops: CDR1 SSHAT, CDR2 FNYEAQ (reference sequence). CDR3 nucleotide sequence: TGTGCCAGCAGCCCGTCCCCCTACAATGAGCAGTTCTTC. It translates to CASSPSPYNEQFF.

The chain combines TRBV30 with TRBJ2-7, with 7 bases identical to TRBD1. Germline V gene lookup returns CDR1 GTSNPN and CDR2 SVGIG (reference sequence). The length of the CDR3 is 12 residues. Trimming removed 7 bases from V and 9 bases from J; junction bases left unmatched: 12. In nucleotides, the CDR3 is TGTGCCTACGACAGGGTTCTAGGGGGGCAGTACTTC. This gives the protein CAYDRVLGGQYF.

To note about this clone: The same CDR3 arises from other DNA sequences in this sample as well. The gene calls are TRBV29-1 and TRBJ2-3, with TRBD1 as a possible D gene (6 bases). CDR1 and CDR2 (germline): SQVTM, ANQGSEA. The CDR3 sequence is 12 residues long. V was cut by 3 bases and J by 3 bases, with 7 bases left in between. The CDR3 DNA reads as TGCAGCGTTGATAGGGGGACAGATACGCAGTATTTT. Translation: CSVDRGTDTQYF.

CDR3 sequence reads: CASSAESYEQYF. CDR3 coding DNA: TGTGCCAGCAGTGCCGAGTCCTACGAGCAGTACTTC. V and J are TRBV2 and TRBJ2-7, with unresolved D. CDR1 is SNHLY and CDR2 is FYNNEI in the germline V gene. The CDR3 spans 12 residues. Trimming shortened V by 4 bases and J by 1 base, and 5 bases separated the two germline ends.

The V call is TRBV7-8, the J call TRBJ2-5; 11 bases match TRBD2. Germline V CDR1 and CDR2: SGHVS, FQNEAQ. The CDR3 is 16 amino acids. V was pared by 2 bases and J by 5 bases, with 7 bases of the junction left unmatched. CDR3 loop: CASSLRATSGVETQYF. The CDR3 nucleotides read TGTGCCAGCAGCTTACGAGCGACTAGCGGGGTCGAGACCCAGTACTTC.

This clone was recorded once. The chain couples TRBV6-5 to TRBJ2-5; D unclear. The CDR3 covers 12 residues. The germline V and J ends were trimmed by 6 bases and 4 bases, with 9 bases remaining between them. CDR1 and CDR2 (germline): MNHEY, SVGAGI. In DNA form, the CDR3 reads TGTGCCAGCAGGGCTGCCTTAGAGACCCAGTACTTC. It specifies CASRAALETQYF.

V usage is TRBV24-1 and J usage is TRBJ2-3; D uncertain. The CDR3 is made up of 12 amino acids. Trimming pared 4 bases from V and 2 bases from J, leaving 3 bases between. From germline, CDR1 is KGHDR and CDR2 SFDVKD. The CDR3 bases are TGTGCCACCAGTGACTCCACAGATACGCAGTATTTT. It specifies CATSDSTDTQYF.

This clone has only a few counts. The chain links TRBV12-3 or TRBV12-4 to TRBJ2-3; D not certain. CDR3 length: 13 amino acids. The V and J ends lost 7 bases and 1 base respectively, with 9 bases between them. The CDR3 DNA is TGTGCCAGCATATTGACTGGCACAGATACGCAGTATTTT. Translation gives CASILTGTDTQYF.

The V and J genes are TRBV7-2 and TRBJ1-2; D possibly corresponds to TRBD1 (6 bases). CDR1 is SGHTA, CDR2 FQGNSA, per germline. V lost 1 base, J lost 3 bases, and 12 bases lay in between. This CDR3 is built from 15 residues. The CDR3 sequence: CASSLGEGVDYGYTF. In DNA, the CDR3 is TGTGCCAGCAGCTTAGGAGAGGGGGTCGACTATGGCTACACCTTC.

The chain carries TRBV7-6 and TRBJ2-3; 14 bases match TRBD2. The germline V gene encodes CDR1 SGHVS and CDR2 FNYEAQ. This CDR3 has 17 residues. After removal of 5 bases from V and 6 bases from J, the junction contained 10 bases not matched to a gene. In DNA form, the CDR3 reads TGTGCCAGCAGCCTCCAGACTAGCGGGGGGGCCTTTGATACGCAGTATTTT. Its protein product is CASSLQTSGGAFDTQYF.

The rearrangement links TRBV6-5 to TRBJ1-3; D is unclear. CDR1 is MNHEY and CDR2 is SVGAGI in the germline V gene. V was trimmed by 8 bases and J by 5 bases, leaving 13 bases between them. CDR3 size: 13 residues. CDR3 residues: CASEALGRNTIYF. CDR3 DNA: TGTGCCAGCGAGGCTTTGGGTAGAAACACCATATATTTT.

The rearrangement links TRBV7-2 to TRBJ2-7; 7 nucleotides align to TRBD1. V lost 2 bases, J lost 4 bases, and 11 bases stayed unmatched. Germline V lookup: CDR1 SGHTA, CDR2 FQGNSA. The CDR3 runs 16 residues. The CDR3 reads CASSLIVTGQRYEQYF. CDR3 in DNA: TGTGCCAGCAGCTTAATAGTAACGGGACAGCGATACGAGCAGTACTTC.

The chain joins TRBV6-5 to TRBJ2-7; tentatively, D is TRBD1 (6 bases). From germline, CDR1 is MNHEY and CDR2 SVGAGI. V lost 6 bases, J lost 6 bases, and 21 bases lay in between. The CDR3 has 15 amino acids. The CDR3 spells CASSPITGLEGEQYF. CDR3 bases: TGTGCCAGCAGCCCGATCACAGGGTTAGAGGGCGAGCAGTACTTC.

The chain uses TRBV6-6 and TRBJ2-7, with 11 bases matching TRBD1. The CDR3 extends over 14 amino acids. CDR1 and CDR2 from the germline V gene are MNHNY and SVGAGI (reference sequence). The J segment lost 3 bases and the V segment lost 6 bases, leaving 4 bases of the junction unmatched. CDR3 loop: CASRYGTGGYEQYF. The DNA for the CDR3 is TGTGCCAGCAGGTACGGGACAGGGGGCTACGAGCAGTACTTC.

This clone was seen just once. The CDR3 DNA sequence: TGTGCCAGCTCTGGTAGGCGGGACACCGGGGAGCTGTTTTTT. As protein: CASSGRRDTGELFF. The gene calls are TRBV2 and TRBJ2-2, with TRBD2 as a possible D gene (5 bases). The germline V gene has CDR1 SNHLY and CDR2 FYNNEI. Deletions cut 8 bases from V and 3 bases from J, with 13 bases between. The CDR3 runs to 14 residues. Together with reference TRBV2 and TRBJ2-2, the CDR3 gives the full variable domain: EPEVTQTPSHQVTQMGQEVILRCVPISNHLYFYWYRQILGQKVEFLVSFYNNEISEKSEIFDDQFSVERPDGSNFTLKIRSTKLEDSAMYFCASSGRRDTGELFFGEGSRLTVL.

CDR3 region: CASSRGTGGIYEQYF. CDR3 sequence (DNA): TGTGCCAGCAGTCGAGGGACAGGGGGAATCTACGAGCAGTACTTC. The rearrangement joins TRBV6-5 to TRBJ2-7; 11 nucleotides match TRBD1. The CDR3 sequence is 15 residues long. From germline, CDR1 is MNHEY and CDR2 SVGAGI. Trimming took 5 bases from V and 3 from J; bases not matched to a gene: 6.

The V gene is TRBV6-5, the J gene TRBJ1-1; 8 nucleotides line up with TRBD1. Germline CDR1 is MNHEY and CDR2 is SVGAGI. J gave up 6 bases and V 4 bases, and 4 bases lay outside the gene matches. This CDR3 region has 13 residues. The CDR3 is CASSWDRLAEAFF. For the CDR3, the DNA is TGTGCCAGCAGTTGGGACAGGTTGGCTGAAGCTTTCTTT.

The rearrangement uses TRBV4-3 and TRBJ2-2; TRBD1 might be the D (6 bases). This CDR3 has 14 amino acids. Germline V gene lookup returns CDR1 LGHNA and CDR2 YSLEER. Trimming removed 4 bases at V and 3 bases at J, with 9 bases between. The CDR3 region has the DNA TGCGCCAGCAGCCTGGGACAATACACCGGGGAGCTGTTTTTT. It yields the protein CASSLGQYTGELFF.

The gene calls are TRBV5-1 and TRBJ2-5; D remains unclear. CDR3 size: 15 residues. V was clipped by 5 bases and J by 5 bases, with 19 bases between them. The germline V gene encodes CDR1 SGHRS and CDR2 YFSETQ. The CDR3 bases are TGCGCCAGCAGTCCCCAAGCTTACAGAACCGAGACCCAGTACTTC. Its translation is CASSPQAYRTETQYF. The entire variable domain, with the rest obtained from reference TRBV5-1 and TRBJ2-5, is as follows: KAGVTQTPRYLIKTRGQQVTLSCSPISGHRSVSWYQQTPGQGLQFLFEYFSETQRNKGNFPGRFSGRQFSNSRSEMNVSTLELGDSALYLCASSPQAYRTETQYFGPGTRLLVL.

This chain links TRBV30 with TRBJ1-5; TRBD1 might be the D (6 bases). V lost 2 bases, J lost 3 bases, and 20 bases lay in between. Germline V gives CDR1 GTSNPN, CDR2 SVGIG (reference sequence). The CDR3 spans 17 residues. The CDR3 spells CAWSQPPGQRFNQPQHF. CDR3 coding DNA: TGTGCCTGGAGTCAACCCCCCGGACAGAGATTCAATCAGCCCCAGCATTTT.

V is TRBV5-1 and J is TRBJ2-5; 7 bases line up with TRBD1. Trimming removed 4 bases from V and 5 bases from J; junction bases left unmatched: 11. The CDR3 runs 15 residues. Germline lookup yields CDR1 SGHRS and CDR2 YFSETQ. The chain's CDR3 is CASSPDRPNTETQYF. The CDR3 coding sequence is TGCGCCAGCAGCCCGGACAGGCCGAACACGGAGACCCAGTACTTC.

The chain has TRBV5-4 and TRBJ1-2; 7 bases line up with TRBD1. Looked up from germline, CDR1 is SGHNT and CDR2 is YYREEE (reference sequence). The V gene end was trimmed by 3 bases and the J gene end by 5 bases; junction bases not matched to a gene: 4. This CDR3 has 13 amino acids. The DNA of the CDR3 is TGTGCCAGCAGCTCTCGGGACAGTTATGGCTACACCTTC. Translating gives CASSSRDSYGYTF.